The 9 T cell receptor beta chains below were found in one sample sequenced in a study of T cell responses to AZD1222 COVID-19 vaccine. Generated by immunoSEQ multiplex PCR, the TCRdb table keeps only in-frame clones and is missing some. The profile shows more than 80,000 clones, 92% of them singletons. Material: peripheral blood, obtained 28 days after the second AZD1222 dose. The receptors here all came from an adult who received the AZD1222 COVID-19 vaccine.

This chain joins TRBV12-3 or TRBV12-4 and TRBJ2-2; D remains unclear. The CDR3 contains 13 residues. V was shortened by 1 base and J by 5 bases, with 5 bases between the two germline ends. The CDR3 nucleotides read TGTGCCAGCAGTTTAGTAGGTACCGGGGAGCTGTTTTTT. Translating it yields CASSLVGTGELFF.

This sequence joins TRBV6-2 or TRBV6-3 and TRBJ2-2; no definite D call. Germline loops: CDR1 MNHEY, CDR2 SVGEGT. Trimming cost V 3 bases and J 4 bases, with 9 bases left between them. This CDR3 region has 14 residues. CDR3 nucleotide sequence: TGTGCCAGCAGTTATCTTGAAGTCACCGGGGAGCTGTTTTTT. Translating gives CASSYLEVTGELFF.

The V call is TRBV6-5, the J call TRBJ2-3; 7 bases are a match to TRBD1. Unmatched junction bases numbered 5, after V lost 5 bases and J lost 0 bases. The CDR3 has 15 amino acids. Germline V gene sequence: CDR1 MNHEY, CDR2 SVGAGI. CDR3 protein: CASSTRQGSTDTQYF. The CDR3 bases are TGTGCCAGCAGTACTCGACAGGGTAGCACAGATACGCAGTATTTT.

V gene TRBV23-1 combines with J gene TRBJ2-7; the D gene is possibly TRBD2 (6 bases). TRBV23-1 is annotated as an ORF whose role is uncertain. The CDR3 covers 15 residues. V dropped 0 bases and J dropped 4 bases, with 13 bases sitting between them. CDR3 coding DNA: TGCGCCAGCAGTCAATCCGGGCAGGGACTGTACGAGCAGTACTTC. It yields the protein CASSQSGQGLYEQYF.

With respect to this clone: Relative to the germline gene, one junction end is altered; a read error may explain this. The chain carries TRBV5-1 and TRBJ2-5; a weak D match, TRBD2 (7 bases). This CDR3 has 16 residues. Germline V gene lookup returns CDR1 SGHRS and CDR2 YFSETQ. CDR3 sequence (DNA): TGCGCCAGCAGTTTGGGGTCGGGGGGCAACCAAGAGACCCAGTACTTC. Translation: CASSLGSGGNQETQYF.

The chain couples TRBV14 to TRBJ1-6; no firm D call. Deletions cut 1 base from V and 7 bases from J, with 8 bases between. This CDR3 contains 14 residues. Germline CDR1 reads SGHDN; CDR2 reads FVKESK. The CDR3: CASSQAVQNSPLHF. In DNA form, the CDR3 reads TGTGCCAGCAGCCAAGCGGTCCAGAATTCACCCCTCCACTTT.

This rearrangement joins TRBV27 to TRBJ2-3; 7 bases map to TRBD1. CDR1 is MNHEY and CDR2 is SMNVEV in the germline V gene (reference sequence). CDR3 length equals 17 residues. With V trimmed by 4 bases and J by 0 bases, 10 bases remained unmatched. The CDR3 sequence: CASSSGLQGSSTDTQYF. CDR3 nucleotides: TGTGCCAGCAGTTCAGGCCTACAGGGGTCTAGCACAGATACGCAGTATTTT.

The J gene is TRBJ2-1, the V gene TRBV4-1, with 8 positions matching TRBD1. Germline CDR1 reads MGHRA; CDR2 reads YSYEKL. The CDR3 is 16 residues long. With V trimmed by 4 bases and J by 4 bases, 9 bases remained unmatched. In DNA form, the CDR3 reads TGCGCCAGCAGCCCAGGAGGGCAGGGGGCTTACAATGAGCAGTTCTTC. It codes for CASSPGGQGAYNEQFF.

The chain is built from TRBV2 and TRBJ1-1; no reliable D call. Germline V gene sequence: CDR1 SNHLY, CDR2 FYNNEI. CDR3 size: 12 residues. Trimming pared 6 bases from V and 2 bases from J, leaving 7 bases between. CDR3 region: CASRAGNTEAFF. The CDR3 DNA sequence: TGTGCCAGCAGGGCGGGCAACACTGAAGCTTTCTTT.